Listed here are 12 T cell receptor beta chains from one sample, sequenced in a study of T cell responses to AZD1222 COVID-19 vaccine. Here immunoSEQ multiplex PCR was the method, and the copy in TCRdb shows in-frame clones only, minus some. Among 95,000 to 120,000 clones, about 86% were seen once, and the ten largest hold 3% to 4%. Sequenced material: peripheral blood, taken on day 0 of AZD1222 vaccination. These receptors all stem from an adult in good health.

The rearrangement joins TRBV12-3 or TRBV12-4 to TRBJ1-5; D is undetermined. This CDR3 has 12 amino acids. The V end lost 3 bases, the J end lost 7 bases, and 7 bases lay between the germline ends. The chain's CDR3 is CASSFGEQPQHF. Here the CDR3 DNA reads TGTGCCAGCAGTTTTGGTGAGCAGCCCCAGCATTTT.

The rearrangement uses TRBV9 and TRBJ2-1, with 8 positions matching TRBD2. The CDR3 sequence is 16 residues long. From germline, CDR1 is SGDLS and CDR2 YYNGEE. V shed 0 bases and J 4 bases; nucleotides not matched to a gene: 6. The CDR3 DNA is TGTGCCAGCAGCGTAGGCTCGCGGGGGGCGTACAATGAGCAGTTCTTC. Translated: CASSVGSRGAYNEQFF.

The chain combines TRBV24-1 with TRBJ1-5, with D possibly matching TRBD1 (6 bases). CDR3 length: 17 residues. Germline V CDR1 and CDR2: KGHDR, SFDVKD. V lost 2 bases and J 6 bases, leaving 19 bases between the germline ends. CDR3 sequence reads: CATSDSRTRGGGQPQHF. Here the CDR3 DNA reads TGTGCCACCAGTGATTCCCGGACCAGGGGTGGCGGTCAGCCCCAGCATTTT.

This clone appeared a few times. The genes are TRBV11-3 and TRBJ1-6; no clear D. The V gene's germline CDR1 is SGHNT and CDR2 YENEEA. The CDR3 has 18 amino acids. V was pared by 3 bases and J by 6 bases, with 21 bases between. In DNA form, the CDR3 reads TGTGCCAGCAGCTTGGCGGTCCTCTTAGGGCCGATTAATTCACCCCTCCACTTT. Residues: CASSLAVLLGPINSPLHF. The full variable domain, completed using reference TRBV11-3 and TRBJ1-6, is EAGVVQSPRYKIIEKKQPVAFWCNPISGHNTLYWYLQNLGQGPELLIRYENEEAVDDSQLPKDRFSAERLKGVDSTLKIQPAELGDSAVYLCASSLAVLLGPINSPLHFGNGTRLTVT.

The CDR3 nucleotides read TGTGCCAGCAGCTTGGGGGGGCTGGCCTACGAGCAGTACTTC. Protein sequence: CASSLGGLAYEQYF. V is TRBV5-6 and J is TRBJ2-7; tentative D call: TRBD1 (6 bases). The V gene's germline CDR1 is SGHDT and CDR2 YYEEEE. CDR3 length equals 14 residues. Trimming pared 0 bases from V and 2 bases from J, leaving 9 bases between.

The rearrangement uses TRBV19 and TRBJ2-3; 8 nucleotides match TRBD2. J gave up 6 bases and V 6 bases, and 11 bases lay outside the gene matches. CDR1 and CDR2 from the germline V gene are LNHDA and SQIVND (reference sequence). CDR3 length equals 15 residues. For the CDR3, the DNA is TGTGCCAGTAGGGGCGGCGGGGGGAGCGGGGATACGCAGTATTTT. This gives the protein CASRGGGGSGDTQYF.

The chain combines TRBV6-6 with TRBJ1-1; no firm D call. Trimming stripped 5 bases from V and 1 base from J, with 2 bases between. The CDR3 loop spans 11 amino acids. Germline V gives CDR1 MNHNY, CDR2 SVGAGI (reference sequence). The CDR3 DNA sequence: TGTGCCAGCAGTACGAACACTGAAGCTTTCTTT. Translation: CASSTNTEAFF.

The rearrangement links TRBV27 to TRBJ1-5; tentative D call: TRBD1 (5 bases). Trimming removed 3 bases from V and 10 bases from J, with 16 bases in between. Germline CDR1 reads MNHEY; CDR2 reads SMNVEV (reference sequence). The CDR3 loop spans 14 amino acids. CDR3 amino acids: CASSFGTAFSPQHF. The CDR3 nucleotides are TGTGCCAGCAGTTTTGGGACCGCTTTTAGCCCCCAGCATTTT.

The CDR3 region has the DNA TGTGCCAGCAGCTTTAAGGGGGTAGGCTATGGCTACACCTTC. Its protein is CASSFKGVGYGYTF. The genes are TRBV5-6 and TRBJ1-2; weak D call: TRBD1 (6 bases). V gave up 2 bases and J gave up 4 bases, with 12 bases separating them. CDR3 length: 14 residues. Germline CDR1 is SGHDT and CDR2 is YYEEEE.

This clone was observed a handful of times. This chain connects TRBV6-5 to TRBJ2-7; 8 bases fit TRBD2. The CDR3 sequence is 15 residues long. Looked up from germline, CDR1 is MNHEY and CDR2 is SVGAGI. J was trimmed by 3 bases and V by 2 bases; bases with no gene match: 6. Here the CDR3 DNA reads TGTGCCAGCAGTTACCTAACTAGCGGCAGCTACGAGCAGTACTTC. Encoded protein: CASSYLTSGSYEQYF.

The V call is TRBV27, the J call TRBJ1-2, with TRBD1 identical over 7 bases. V was pared by 3 bases and J by 5 bases, with 6 bases of the junction left unmatched. CDR1 is MNHEY and CDR2 is SMNVEV in the germline V gene (reference sequence). The CDR3 is 14 amino acids. Written as DNA, the CDR3 is TGTGCCAGCAGTTTTTCCGGGACAGAATATGGCTACACCTTC. It translates to CASSFSGTEYGYTF.

DNA of the CDR3: TGTGCCAGCAGCTTAGTGGTTCAAAATAGCGAGCAGTACTTC. Amino acids: CASSLVVQNSEQYF. The gene calls are TRBV7-2 and TRBJ2-7; D uncertain. Germline V gene data show CDR1 as SGHTA and CDR2 as FQGNSA. V was shortened by 1 base and J by 6 bases, with 13 bases between the two germline ends. The CDR3 is 14 amino acids.